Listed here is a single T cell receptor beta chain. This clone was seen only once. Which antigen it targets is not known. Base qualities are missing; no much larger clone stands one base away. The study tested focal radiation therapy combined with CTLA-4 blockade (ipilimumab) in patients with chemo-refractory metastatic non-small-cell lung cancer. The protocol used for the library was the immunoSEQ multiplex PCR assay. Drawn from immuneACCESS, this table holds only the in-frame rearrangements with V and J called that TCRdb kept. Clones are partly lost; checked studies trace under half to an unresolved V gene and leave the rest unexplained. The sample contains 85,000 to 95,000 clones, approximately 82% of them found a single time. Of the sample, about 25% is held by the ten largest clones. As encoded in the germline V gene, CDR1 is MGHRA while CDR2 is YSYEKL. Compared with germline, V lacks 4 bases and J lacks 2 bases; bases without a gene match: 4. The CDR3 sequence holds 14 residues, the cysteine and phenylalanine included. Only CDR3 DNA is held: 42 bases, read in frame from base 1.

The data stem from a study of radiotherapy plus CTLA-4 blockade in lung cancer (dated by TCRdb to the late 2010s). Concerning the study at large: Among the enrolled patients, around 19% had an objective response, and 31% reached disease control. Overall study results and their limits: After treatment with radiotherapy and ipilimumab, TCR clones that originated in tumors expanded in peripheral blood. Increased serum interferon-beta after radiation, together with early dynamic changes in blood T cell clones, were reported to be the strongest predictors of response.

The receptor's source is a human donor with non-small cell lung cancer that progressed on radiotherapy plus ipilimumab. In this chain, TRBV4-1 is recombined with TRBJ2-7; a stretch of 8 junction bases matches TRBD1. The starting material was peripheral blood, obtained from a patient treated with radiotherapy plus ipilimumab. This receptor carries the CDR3 CASSPDRGPYEQYF. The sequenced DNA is TGCGCCAGCAGCCCCGACAGGGGCCCCTACGAGCAGTACTTC.